This TCR beta chain appears in the sequencing data of a study of glioma-infiltrating T cells. TCR alpha and beta CDR3 regions were amplified from RNA using iRepertoire nested multiplex PCR. TCRdb processed the multiplex PCR reads anew with MiXCR; each CDR3 protein has one entry. The sample carries about 380,000 distinct CDR3 sequences, roughly two fifths recorded once. The CDR3 has 14 amino acids. Trimming cost V 5 bases and J 3 bases, with 14 bases left between them. CDR1 and CDR2 (germline): DFQATT, SNEGSKA (reference sequence). The sequencing input was glioma tissue, nonneoplastic brain tissue, or PBMCs (not recorded which). The sequence was collected from a human donor with low-grade glioma or glioblastoma, undergoing nonglioma brain surgery, or in good health (not recorded which). The V call is TRBV20-1, the J call TRBJ1-5; the D gene is possibly TRBD1 (5 bases). The DNA of the CDR3 is TGCAGTGCTCTACTAGGACATCACAATCAGCCCCAGCATTTT. Its protein is CSALLGHHNQPQHF.